This paragraph reports one T cell receptor (beta chain). Antigen specificity is unknown. Germline V gives CDR1 MGHDK, CDR2 SYGVNS. The CDR3 is 20 amino acids. V gave up 10 bases and J gave up 4 bases; unmatched junction bases: 20. Template switching (which added a universal primer site) was used, and cDNA carried unique molecular identifiers. TCRdb ran MiXCR on the 5' RACE reads and lists one entry per CDR3 protein. The table has around 280,000 distinct CDR3 sequences, more than 6.5% seen once. This entry is derived from a study of identical twins. Study-level findings and limits: Clonotypes of the beta chain that were abundant in cord blood carried fewer insertions (memory repertoires showed none). Cross-sectional statistics, not tracking of the same donors, supported the conclusions. Invariant cells of the MAIT and iNKT types might have partly distorted the zero-insertion analyses.

The sample also formed part of further work on yellow fever vaccine responses in identical twins.

This TCR was sampled from a woman younger than 35 in good health. Sequencing used memory (CD45RO+) T cells sorted from blood. The chain recombines TRBV25-1 with TRBJ2-2, with 14 bases lining up with TRBD2. The CDR3 DNA follows: TGTGCCACCGAAACGCAATCGGGACTAGCGGGAGCCGTGGGCACCGGGGAGCTGTTTTTT. Translation: CATETQSGLAGAVGTGELFF.